The following is a T cell receptor beta chain sequence with its context. The antigen remains undetermined. The V segment lost 6 bases and the J segment 6 bases; nucleotides outside the gene matches: 2. The CDR3 spans 11 residues. Germline V gene lookup returns CDR1 MNHEY and CDR2 SVGAGI. These data come from a study of T cell responses to AZD1222 COVID-19 vaccine. Profiled with immunoSEQ multiplex PCR; TCRdb holds only in-frame clones, not every one. The sample has around 150,000 clones, around 94% seen once. Second-dose intervals near 4 or 12 weeks were combined. Whole-study findings and limits: Mostly white British, mostly female donors; authors suggested clonal diversity may be underestimated. Repertoire sampling happened only post peak T cell response.

The specimen comprised peripheral blood, sampled 28 days after the second AZD1222 dose. This receptor was taken from an adult who received the AZD1222 COVID-19 vaccine. V gene TRBV6-5 combines with J gene TRBJ2-7, with 7 positions matching TRBD2. This chain's CDR3 is CASSPGGEQYF. For the CDR3, the DNA is TGTGCCAGCAGCCCGGGGGGCGAGCAGTACTTC.